This T cell receptor (beta chain) was observed in a study of cytomegalovirus exposure and HLA in healthy donors. The CDR3 is 13 residues long. The V and J ends lost 4 bases and 0 bases respectively, with 3 bases between them. The germline V gene has CDR1 SGHDN and CDR2 FVKESK. Study-wide results and caveats: Serostatus for CMV was the only available immune exposure information. According to a later analysis, donors in an Asian-associated ancestry cluster reportedly had fewer N-insertions than the approximately 730-donor mean. Later on, a genetic analysis was performed. It linked a missense variant in DCLRE1C with V- and J-gene trimming of TCR beta.

Turning to this clone: What it binds is unknown.

Primers: 60 Vbeta forward and 13 Jbeta reverse. Sequencing used immunoSEQ multiplex PCR; TCRdb keeps in-frame clones, though not all of them. The table lists more than 200,000 clones, around 76% of them singletons. The gene calls are TRBV14 and TRBJ2-2; D not certain. The material sequenced was PBMCs. This receptor was obtained from a man aged 35 to 55 in good health and CMV-seropositive. CDR3 sequence: CASSPSNTGELFF. CDR3 DNA: TGTGCCAGCAGCCCATCGAACACCGGGGAGCTGTTTTTT.